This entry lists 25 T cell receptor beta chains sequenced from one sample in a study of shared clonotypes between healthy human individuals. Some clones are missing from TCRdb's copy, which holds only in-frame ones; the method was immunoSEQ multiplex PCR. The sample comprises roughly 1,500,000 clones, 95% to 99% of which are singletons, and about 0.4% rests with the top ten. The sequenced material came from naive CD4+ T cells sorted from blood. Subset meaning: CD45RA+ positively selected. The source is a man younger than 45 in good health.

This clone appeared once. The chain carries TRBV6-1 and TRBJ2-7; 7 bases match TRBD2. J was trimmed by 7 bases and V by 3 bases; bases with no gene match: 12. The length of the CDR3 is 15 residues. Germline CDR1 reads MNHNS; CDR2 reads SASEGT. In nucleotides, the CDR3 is TGTGCCAGCAGTGACGAGCGGGAACCTCTACGAGAGCAGTACTTC. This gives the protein CASSDEREPLREQYF.

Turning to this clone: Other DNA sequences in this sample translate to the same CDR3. CDR3 loop: CASSPGLANNEQFF. The CDR3 nucleotides read TGTGCCAGCAGCCCGGGACTAGCGAACAATGAGCAGTTCTTC. The chain joins TRBV7-2 to TRBJ2-1; 10 bases line up with TRBD2. Germline assignment: CDR1 SGHTA and CDR2 FQGNSA. The CDR3 totals 14 residues. The junction had 3 bases not matched to a gene; V was cut back by 5 bases and J by 5 bases.

The CDR3 bases are TGTGCCACAGGGGGCGGTAGGCAGTCAGCCTACGAGCAGTACTTC. Its translation: CATGGGRQSAYEQYF. The chain combines TRBV6-1 with TRBJ2-7; 8 bases match TRBD1. The germline V gene encodes CDR1 MNHNS and CDR2 SASEGT. With 10 bases clipped from V and 2 bases from J, the junction kept 13 bases outside the gene matches. The CDR3 covers 15 residues.

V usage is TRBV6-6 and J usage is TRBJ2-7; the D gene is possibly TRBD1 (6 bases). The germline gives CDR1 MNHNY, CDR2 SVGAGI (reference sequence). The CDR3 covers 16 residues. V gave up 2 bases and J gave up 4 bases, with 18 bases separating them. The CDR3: CASSYTLAQGRYEQYF. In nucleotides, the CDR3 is TGTGCCAGCAGTTACACCCTAGCACAGGGTCGTTACGAGCAGTACTTC.

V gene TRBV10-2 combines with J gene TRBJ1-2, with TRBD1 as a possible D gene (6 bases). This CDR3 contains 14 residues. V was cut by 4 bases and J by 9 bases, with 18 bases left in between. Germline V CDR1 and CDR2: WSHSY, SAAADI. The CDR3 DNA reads TGCGCCAGCAGTGCTCCGAACGGACAGCGGAGCTACACCTTC. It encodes CASSAPNGQRSYTF.

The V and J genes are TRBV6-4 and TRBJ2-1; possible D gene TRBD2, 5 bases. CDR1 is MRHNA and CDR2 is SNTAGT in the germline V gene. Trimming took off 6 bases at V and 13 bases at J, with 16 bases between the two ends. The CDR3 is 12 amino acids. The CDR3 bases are TGTGCCAGCAGAGTAACTAGATCTTCCCAGTTCTTC. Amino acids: CASRVTRSSQFF.

Here the CDR3 DNA reads TGTGCCAGCAGTTTCGGCGGGGGCTCGGGCTATGGCTACACCTTC. It translates to CASSFGGGSGYGYTF. The rearrangement joins TRBV28 to TRBJ1-2, with D possibly being TRBD1 (6 bases). V was clipped by 3 bases and J by 4 bases, with 15 bases between them. CDR3 length: 15 amino acids. Germline V CDR1 and CDR2: MDHEN, SYDVKM.

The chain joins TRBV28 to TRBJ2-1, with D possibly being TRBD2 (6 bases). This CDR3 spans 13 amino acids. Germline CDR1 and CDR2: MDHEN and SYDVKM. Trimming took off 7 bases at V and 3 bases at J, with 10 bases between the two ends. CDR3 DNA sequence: TGTGCCAGCACCGGGGGAAGCTACAATGAGCAGTTCTTC. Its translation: CASTGGSYNEQFF.

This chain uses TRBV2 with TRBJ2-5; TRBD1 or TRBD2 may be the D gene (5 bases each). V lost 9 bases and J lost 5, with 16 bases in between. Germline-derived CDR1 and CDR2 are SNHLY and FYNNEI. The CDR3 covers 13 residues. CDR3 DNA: TGTGCCAGTGTCAGGGAAGAGGGCGAGACCCAGTACTTC. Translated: CASVREEGETQYF.

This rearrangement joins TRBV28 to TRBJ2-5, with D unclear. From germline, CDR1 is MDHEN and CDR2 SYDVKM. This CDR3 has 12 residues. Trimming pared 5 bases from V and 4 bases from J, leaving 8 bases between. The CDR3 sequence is CASSLFRETQYF. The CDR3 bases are TGTGCCAGCAGTCTCTTCCGAGAGACCCAGTACTTC.

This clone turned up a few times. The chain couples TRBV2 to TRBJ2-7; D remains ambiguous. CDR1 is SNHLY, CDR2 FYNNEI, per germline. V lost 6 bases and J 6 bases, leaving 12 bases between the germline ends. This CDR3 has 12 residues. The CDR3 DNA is TGTGCCAGCAGGATAGACACTGTCGAGCAGTACTTC. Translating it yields CASRIDTVEQYF.

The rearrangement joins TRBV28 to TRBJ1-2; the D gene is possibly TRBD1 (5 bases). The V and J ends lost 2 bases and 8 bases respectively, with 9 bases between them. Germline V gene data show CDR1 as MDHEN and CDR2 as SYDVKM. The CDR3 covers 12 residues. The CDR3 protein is CASSLRGEGYTF. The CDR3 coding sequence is TGTGCCAGCAGTTTAAGGGGAGAGGGCTACACCTTC.

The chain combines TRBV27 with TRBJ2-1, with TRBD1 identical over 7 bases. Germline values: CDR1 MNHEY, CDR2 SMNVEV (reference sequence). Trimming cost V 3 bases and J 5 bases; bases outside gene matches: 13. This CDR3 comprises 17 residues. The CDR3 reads CASSFQSPGTVNNEQFF. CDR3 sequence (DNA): TGTGCCAGCAGTTTCCAAAGCCCCGGGACAGTTAACAATGAGCAGTTCTTC.

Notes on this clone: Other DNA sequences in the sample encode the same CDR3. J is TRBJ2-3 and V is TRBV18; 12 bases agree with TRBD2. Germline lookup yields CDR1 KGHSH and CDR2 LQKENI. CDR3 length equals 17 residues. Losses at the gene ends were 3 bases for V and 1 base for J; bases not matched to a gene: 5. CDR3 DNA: TGTGCCAGCTCACCTTTAGGACTAGCGGGACGCACAGATACGCAGTATTTT. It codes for CASSPLGLAGRTDTQYF.

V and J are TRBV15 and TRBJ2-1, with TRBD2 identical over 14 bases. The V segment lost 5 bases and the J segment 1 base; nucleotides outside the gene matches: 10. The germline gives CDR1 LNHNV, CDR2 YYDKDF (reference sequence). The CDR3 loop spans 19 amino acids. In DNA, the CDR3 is TGTGCCACCAGCCCATACGGGACTAGCGGGAGTGGGTCCTACAATGAGCAGTTCTTC. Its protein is CATSPYGTSGSGSYNEQFF.

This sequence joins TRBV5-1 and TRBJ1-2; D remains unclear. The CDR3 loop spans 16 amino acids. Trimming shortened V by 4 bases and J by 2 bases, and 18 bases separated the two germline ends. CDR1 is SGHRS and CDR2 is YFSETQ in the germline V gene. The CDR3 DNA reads TGCGCCAGCAGCGGAACAAGTCGTCCCGGAAACTATGGCTACACCTTC. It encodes CASSGTSRPGNYGYTF.

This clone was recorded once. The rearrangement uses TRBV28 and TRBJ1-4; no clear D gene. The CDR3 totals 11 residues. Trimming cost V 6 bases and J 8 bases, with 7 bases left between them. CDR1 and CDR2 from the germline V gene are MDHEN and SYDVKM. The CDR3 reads CASRRSEKLFF. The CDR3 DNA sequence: TGTGCCAGCAGAAGGAGCGAAAAACTGTTTTTT.

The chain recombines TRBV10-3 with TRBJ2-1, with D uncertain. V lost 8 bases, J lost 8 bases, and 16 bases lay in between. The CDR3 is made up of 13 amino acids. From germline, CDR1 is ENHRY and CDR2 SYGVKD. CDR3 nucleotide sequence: TGTGCCATCGGGCAGATTCCACCGCATGAGCAGTTCTTC. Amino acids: CAIGQIPPHEQFF.

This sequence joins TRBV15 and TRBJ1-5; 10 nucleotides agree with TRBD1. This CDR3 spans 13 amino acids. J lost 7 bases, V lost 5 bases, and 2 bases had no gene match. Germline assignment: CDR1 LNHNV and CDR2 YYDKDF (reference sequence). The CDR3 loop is CATSGDRGQPQHF. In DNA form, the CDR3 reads TGTGCCACCAGCGGGGACAGGGGACAGCCCCAGCATTTT.

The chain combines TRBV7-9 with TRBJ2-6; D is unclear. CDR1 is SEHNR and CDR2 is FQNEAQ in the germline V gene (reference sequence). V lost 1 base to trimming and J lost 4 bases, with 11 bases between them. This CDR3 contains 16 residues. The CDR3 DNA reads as TGTGCCAGCAGCTTAGTCCTGGATTTAGGGGCCAACGTCCTGACTTTC. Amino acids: CASSLVLDLGANVLTF.

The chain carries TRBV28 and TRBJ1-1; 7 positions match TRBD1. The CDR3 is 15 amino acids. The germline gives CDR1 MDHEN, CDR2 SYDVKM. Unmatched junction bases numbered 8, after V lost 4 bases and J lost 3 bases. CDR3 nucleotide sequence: TGTGCCAGCAGTTCTCCCCGAACAGGGGACACTGAAGCTTTCTTT. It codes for CASSSPRTGDTEAFF.

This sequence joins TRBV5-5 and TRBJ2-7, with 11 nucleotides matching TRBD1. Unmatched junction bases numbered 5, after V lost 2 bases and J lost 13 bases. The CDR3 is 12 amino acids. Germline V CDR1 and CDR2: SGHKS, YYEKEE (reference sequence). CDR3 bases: TGTGCCAGCAGCTTTGGGACAGGGGGTCCATACTTC. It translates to CASSFGTGGPYF.

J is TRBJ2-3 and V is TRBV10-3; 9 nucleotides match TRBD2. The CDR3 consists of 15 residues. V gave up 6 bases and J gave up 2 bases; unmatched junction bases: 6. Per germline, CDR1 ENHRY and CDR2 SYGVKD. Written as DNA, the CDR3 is TGTGCCATCAGGCCCCGACTAGCGGACACAGATACGCAGTATTTT. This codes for CAIRPRLADTDTQYF.

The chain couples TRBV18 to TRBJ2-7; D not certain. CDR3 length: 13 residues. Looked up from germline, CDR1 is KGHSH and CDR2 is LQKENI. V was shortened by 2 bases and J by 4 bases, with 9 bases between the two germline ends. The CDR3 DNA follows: TGTGCCAGCTCACCAACCCGCCCTTACGAGCAGTACTTC. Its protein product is CASSPTRPYEQYF.

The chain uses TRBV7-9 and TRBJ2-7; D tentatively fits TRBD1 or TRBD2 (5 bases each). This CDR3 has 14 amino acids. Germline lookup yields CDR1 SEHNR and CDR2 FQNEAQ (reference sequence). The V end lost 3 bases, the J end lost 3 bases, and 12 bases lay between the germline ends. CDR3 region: CASSFIGTLYEQYF. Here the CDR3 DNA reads TGTGCCAGCAGCTTCATAGGGACCCTCTACGAGCAGTACTTC. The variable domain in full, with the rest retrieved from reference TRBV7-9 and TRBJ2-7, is DTGVSQNPRHKITKRGQNVTFRCDPISEHNRLYWYRQTLGQGPEFLTYFQNEAQLEKSRLLSDRFSAERPKGSFSTLEIQRTEQGDSAMYLCASSFIGTLYEQYFGPGTRLTVT.